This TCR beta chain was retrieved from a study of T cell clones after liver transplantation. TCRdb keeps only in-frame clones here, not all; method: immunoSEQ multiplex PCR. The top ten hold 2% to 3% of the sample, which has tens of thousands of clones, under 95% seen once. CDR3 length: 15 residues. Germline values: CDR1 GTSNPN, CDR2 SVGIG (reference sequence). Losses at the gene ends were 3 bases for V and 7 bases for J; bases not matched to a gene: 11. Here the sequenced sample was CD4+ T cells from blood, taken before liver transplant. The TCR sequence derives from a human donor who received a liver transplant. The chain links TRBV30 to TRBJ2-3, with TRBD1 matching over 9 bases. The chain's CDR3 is CAWSRTGGNRNTQYF. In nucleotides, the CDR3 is TGTGCCTGGAGCAGAACAGGGGGCAACCGAAATACGCAGTATTTT.